The entry below gives a single T cell receptor (beta chain) sequence along with its context. What it binds is unknown. One end of the junction fails to match germline, which may point to a read error. The PCR was carried out with 60 Vbeta primers and 13 Jbeta primers. In the original workflow: Later reanalysis found about 78 million unique TCR beta chains, around 9.9 million of them shared. Profiled with immunoSEQ multiplex PCR; TCRdb holds only in-frame clones, not every one. V and J calls and clone size are those listed in that table; D and trimming were worked out from the DNA. This sample yields about 160,000 clones, of which 76% are seen a single time; over 1.2% belongs to the top ten. Germline V CDR1 and CDR2: SEHNR, FQNEAQ (reference sequence). This CDR3 is built from 17 residues. This sample is part of a study of cytomegalovirus exposure and HLA in healthy donors. Study-level results: More clonal expansion characterized HLA-associated TCR beta chains than equally common others in a later analysis.

Each of the donors was a healthy bone marrow donor. Sample: PBMCs. This sequence was found in a man aged 60 to 75 in good health and CMV-seronegative. The chain couples TRBV7-9 to TRBJ2-7; TRBD2 matches 7 bases. The CDR3 nucleotides read TGTTCCAGCAGCCTAGCTAGCGGAGGATCAAATGCCTACGAGCAGTACTTC. Its translation: CSSSLASGGSNAYEQYF. Full variable domain (rest looked up from reference TRBV7-9 and TRBJ2-7): DTGVSQNPRHKITKRGQNVTFRCDPISEHNRLYWYRQTLGQGPEFLTYFQNEAQLEKSRLLSDRFSAERPKGSFSTLEIQRTEQGDSAMYLCSSSLASGGSNAYEQYFGPGTRLTVT.